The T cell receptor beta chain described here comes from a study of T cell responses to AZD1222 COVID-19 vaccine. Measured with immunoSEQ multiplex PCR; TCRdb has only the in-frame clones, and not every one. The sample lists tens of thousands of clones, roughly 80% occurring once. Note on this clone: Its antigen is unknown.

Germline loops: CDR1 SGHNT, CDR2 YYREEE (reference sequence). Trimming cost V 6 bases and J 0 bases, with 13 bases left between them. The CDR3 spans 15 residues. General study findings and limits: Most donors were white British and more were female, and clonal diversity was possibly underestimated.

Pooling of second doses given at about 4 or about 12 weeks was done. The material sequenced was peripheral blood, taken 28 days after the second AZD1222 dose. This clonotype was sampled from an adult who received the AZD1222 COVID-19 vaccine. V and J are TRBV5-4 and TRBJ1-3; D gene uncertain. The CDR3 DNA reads TGTGCCAGCATGGACGGTACGAGCTCTGGAAACACCATATATTTT. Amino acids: CASMDGTSSGNTIYF. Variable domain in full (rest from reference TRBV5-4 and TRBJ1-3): ETGVTQSPTHLIKTRGQQVTLRCSSQSGHNTVSWYQQALGQGPQFIFQYYREEENGRGNFPPRFSGLQFPNYSSELNVNALELDDSALYLCASMDGTSSGNTIYFGEGSWLTVV.